Detailed here is one TCR beta chain. Its antigen is still unknown. Looked up from germline, CDR1 is DFQATT and CDR2 is SNEGSKA (reference sequence). V was pared by 3 bases and J by 3 bases, with 12 bases between. The CDR3 consists of 13 residues. TCRdb fed the reads into MiXCR, producing one record per CDR3 protein. The repertoire has under 500,000 distinct CDR3 sequences, approximately 42% of them found once; the top ten carry around 44%. This specimen belongs to a study of T cell repertoires in cytomegalovirus infection. The material was cultured PBMCs, obtained from culture after CMV antigen stimulation. This receptor was obtained from a human donor in good health (CMV status not recorded). Some clones in this sample may be carry-over from other donors' samples. J is TRBJ2-7 and V is TRBV20-1, with D unresolved. This CDR3 is CSASQASLYEQYF. The CDR3 DNA follows: TGCAGTGCTAGTCAAGCGTCACTCTACGAGCAGTACTTC.